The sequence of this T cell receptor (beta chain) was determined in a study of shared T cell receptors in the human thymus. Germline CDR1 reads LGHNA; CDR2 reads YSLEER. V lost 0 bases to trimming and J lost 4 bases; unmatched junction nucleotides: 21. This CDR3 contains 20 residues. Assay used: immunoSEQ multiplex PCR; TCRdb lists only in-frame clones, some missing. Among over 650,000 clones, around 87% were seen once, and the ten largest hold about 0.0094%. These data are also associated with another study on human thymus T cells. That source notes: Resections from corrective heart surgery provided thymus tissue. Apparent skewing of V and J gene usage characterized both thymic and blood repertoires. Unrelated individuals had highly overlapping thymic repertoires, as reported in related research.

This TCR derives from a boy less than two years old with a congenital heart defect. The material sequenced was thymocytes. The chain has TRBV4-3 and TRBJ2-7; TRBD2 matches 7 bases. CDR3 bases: TGCGCCAGCAGCCAAGATCTTGGGGTTTTAGCGGGTTCCCTCTCTTACGAGCAGTACTTC. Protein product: CASSQDLGVLAGSLSYEQYF.